This is a list of T cell receptor beta chains from one sample in a study of T-cell reconstitution after alpha-beta-depleted transplantation in children. TCRdb reprocessed the PCR reads with MiXCR, giving one entry per CDR3 protein. The repertoire holds some 200,000 distinct CDR3 sequences, with approximately 8.4% as singletons. The source was PBMCs, mostly from graft donor cells, collected 360 days after TCRalphabeta/CD19-depleted stem cell transplant. The receptors come from a male patient between 2 and 9 years old who had a stem cell transplant for acute myeloid leukemia, so the T cells may come from the graft donor. CDR3s include the opening cysteine and the closing phenylalanine or tryptophan. The D gene is left open where the match is weak. Rows give clone size only sometimes, using once, few, many, or a class for an expanded clone.

v_call	j_call	clone_size	d_call	cdr3_aa	cdr3_nt
TRBV25-1	TRBJ1-6	many	.	CASSDLQGVNSPLHF	TGTGCCAGCAGTGATCTGCAAGGGGTTAATTCACCCCTCCACTTT
TRBV12-3/TRBV12-4	TRBJ2-5	many	TRBD1	CASSNRGQTQYF	TGTGCCAGCAGTAACAGGGGACAGACCCAGTACTTC
TRBV7-2	TRBJ2-3	.	.	CASSLKFEIGTDTQYF	TGTGCCAGCAGCTTAAAATTTGAGATTGGCACAGATACGCAGTATTTT
TRBV23-1	TRBJ2-5	many	TRBD2	CASSQYPGLADQETQYF	TGCGCCAGCAGTCAGTATCCGGGACTAGCGGATCAAGAGACCCAGTACTTC
TRBV3-1	TRBJ1-2	.	.	CASSHPTGFESYTF	TGTGCCAGCAGCCACCCAACAGGGTTTGAGAGCTACACCTTC
TRBV14	TRBJ2-3	few	TRBD2	CASSQVGLARTDTQYF	TGTGCCAGCAGCCAGGTCGGACTAGCGCGCACAGATACGCAGTATTTT
TRBV27	TRBJ2-4	many	.	CASSERALGNIQYF	TGTGCCAGCAGCGAAAGGGCCTTGGGGAACATTCAGTACTTC
TRBV20-1	TRBJ2-5	many	TRBD2	CSASVGLAGRETQYF	TGCAGTGCTAGCGTGGGACTAGCGGGAAGAGAGACCCAGTACTTC
TRBV11-2	TRBJ2-1	many	TRBD1	CASSFRDSYNEQFF	TGTGCCAGCAGCTTCCGGGACAGCTACAATGAGCAGTTCTTC
TRBV18	TRBJ2-2	few	.	CASSKDSPNTGELFF	TGTGCCAGCTCAAAAGACAGCCCGAACACCGGGGAGCTGTTTTTT
TRBV7-8	TRBJ2-5	few	TRBD1	CASSFPGTGQETQYF	TGTGCCAGCAGCTTTCCCGGGACAGGACAAGAGACCCAGTACTTC
TRBV5-1	TRBJ1-6	.	TRBD1	CASSLNEQGVPSPLHF	TGCGCCAGCAGCTTGAATGAACAGGGGGTTCCTTCACCCCTCCACTTT
TRBV5-1	TRBJ1-1	few	.	CASSISNTEAFF	TGCGCCAGCAGCATCTCGAACACTGAAGCTTTCTTT
TRBV5-1	TRBJ2-7	many	.	CASSLTPTYEQYF	TGCGCCAGCAGCTTGACACCGACTTACGAGCAGTACTTC
TRBV4-3	TRBJ2-6	few	.	CASSQDKYLVAGANVLTF	TGCGCCAGCAGCCAAGATAAGTATTTGGTGGCTGGGGCCAACGTCCTGACTTTC
TRBV28	TRBJ2-3	many	.	CASSLGRITDTQYF	TGTGCCAGCAGTTTGGGCAGAATCACAGATACGCAGTATTTT
TRBV5-1	TRBJ2-3	many	.	CASSLVPASTDTQYF	TGCGCCAGCAGCTTGGTTCCAGCTAGCACAGATACGCAGTATTTT
TRBV20-1	TRBJ2-3	many	.	CSADLGPDTQYF	TGCAGTGCGGACCTAGGGCCGGATACGCAGTATTTT
TRBV20-1	TRBJ2-2	many	.	CSAAWGHPNTGELFF	TGCAGTGCTGCCTGGGGACACCCGAACACCGGGGAGCTGTTTTTT
TRBV12-3/TRBV12-4	TRBJ2-2	many	.	CASRTGVHTGELFF	TGTGCCAGCAGAACCGGGGTTCACACCGGGGAGCTGTTTTTT
TRBV7-2	TRBJ2-7	.	TRBD1	CASSLGGTGGSYEQYF	TGTGCCAGCAGCTTAGGAGGGACAGGAGGCTCCTACGAGCAGTACTTC
TRBV20-1	TRBJ2-7	.	.	CSGSGRSYEQYF	TGCAGTGGGAGCGGCCGCTCCTACGAGCAGTACTTC
TRBV27	TRBJ2-4	.	.	CASSGSSFPLNIQYF	TGTGCCAGCAGTGGATCTAGCTTCCCCCTAAACATTCAGTACTTC
TRBV10-3	TRBJ1-3	few	.	CAISGQSSSGNTIYF	TGTGCCATCAGTGGACAGTCGAGCTCTGGAAACACCATATATTTT